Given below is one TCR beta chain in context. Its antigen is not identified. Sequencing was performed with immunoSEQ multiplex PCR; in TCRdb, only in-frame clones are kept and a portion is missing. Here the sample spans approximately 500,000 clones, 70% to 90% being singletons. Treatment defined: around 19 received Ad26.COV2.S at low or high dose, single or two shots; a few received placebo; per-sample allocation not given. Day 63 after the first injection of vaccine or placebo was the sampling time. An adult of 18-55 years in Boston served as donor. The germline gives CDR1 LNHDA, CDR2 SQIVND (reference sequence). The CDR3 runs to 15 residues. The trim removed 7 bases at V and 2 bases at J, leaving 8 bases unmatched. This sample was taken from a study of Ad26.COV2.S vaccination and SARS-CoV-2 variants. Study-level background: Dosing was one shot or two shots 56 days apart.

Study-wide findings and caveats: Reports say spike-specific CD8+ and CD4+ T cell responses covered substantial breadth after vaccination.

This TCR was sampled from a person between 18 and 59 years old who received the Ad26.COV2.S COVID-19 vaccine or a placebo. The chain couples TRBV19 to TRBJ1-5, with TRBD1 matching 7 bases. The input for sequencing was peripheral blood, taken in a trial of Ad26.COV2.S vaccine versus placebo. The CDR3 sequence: CASNQGGGGNQPQHF. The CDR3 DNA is TGTGCCAGTAATCAGGGGGGAGGTGGCAATCAGCCCCAGCATTTT.